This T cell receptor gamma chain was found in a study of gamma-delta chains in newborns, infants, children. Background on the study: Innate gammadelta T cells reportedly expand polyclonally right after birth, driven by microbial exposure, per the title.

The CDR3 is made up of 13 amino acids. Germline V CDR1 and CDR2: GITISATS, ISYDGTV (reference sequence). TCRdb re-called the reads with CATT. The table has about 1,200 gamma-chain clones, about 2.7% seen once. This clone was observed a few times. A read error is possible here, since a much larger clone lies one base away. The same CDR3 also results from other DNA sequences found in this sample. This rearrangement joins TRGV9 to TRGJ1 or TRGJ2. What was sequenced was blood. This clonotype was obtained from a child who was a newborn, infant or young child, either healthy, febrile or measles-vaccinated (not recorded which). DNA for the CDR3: TGTGCTTTGTGGGAGGTGAGGTATTATAAGAAACTCTTT. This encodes CALWEVRYYKKLF.